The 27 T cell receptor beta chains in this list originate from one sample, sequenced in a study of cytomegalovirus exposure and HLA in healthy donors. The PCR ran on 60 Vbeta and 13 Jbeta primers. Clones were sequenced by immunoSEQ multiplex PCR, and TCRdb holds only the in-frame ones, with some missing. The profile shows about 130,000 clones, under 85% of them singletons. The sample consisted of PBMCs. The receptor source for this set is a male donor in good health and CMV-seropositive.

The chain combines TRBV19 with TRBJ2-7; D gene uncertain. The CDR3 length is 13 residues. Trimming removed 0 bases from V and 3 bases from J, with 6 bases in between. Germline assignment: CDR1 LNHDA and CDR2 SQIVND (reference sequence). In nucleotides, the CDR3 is TGTGCCAGTAGTATAGACACAGACTACGAGCAGTACTTC. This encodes CASSIDTDYEQYF. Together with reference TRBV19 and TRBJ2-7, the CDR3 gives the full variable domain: DGGITQSPKYLFRKEGQNVTLSCEQNLNHDAMYWYRQDPGQGLRLIYYSQIVNDFQKGDIAEGYSVSREKKESFPLTVTSAQKNPTAFYLCASSIDTDYEQYFGPGTRLTVT.

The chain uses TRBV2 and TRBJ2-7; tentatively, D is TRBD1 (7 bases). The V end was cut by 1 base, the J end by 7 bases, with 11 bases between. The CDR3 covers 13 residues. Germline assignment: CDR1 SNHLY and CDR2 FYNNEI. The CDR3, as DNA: TGTGCCAGCAGTGAAGAGACAGGGAGGGAGCAGTACTTC. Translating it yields CASSEETGREQYF.

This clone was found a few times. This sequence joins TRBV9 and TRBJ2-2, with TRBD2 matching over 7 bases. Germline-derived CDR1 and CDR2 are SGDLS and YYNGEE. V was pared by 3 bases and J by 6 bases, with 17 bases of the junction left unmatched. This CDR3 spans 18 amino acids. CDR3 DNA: TGTGCCAGCAGCGCGAGCGGGACCTCATTTATGGTGTCCGGGGAGCTGTTTTTT. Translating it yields CASSASGTSFMVSGELFF.

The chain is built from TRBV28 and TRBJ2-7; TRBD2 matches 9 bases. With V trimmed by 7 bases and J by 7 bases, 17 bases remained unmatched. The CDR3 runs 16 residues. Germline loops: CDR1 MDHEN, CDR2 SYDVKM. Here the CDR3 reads CASTPHSSGGRTEQYF. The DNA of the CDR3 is TGTGCCAGCACCCCCCACTCGAGCGGGGGGCGAACTGAGCAGTACTTC.

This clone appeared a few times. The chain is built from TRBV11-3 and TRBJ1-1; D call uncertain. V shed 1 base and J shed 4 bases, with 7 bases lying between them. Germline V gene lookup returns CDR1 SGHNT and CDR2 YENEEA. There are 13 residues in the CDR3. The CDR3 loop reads CASSLGTGTEAFF. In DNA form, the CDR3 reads TGTGCCAGCAGCTTAGGAACGGGCACTGAAGCTTTCTTT. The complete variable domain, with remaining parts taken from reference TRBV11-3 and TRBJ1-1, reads EAGVVQSPRYKIIEKKQPVAFWCNPISGHNTLYWYLQNLGQGPELLIRYENEEAVDDSQLPKDRFSAERLKGVDSTLKIQPAELGDSAVYLCASSLGTGTEAFFGQGTRLTVV.

The CDR3 DNA follows: TGTGCCAGCAGCTTGATAACGGCGGGTGGACTATACGGCTACACCTTC. Its protein is CASSLITAGGLYGYTF. This chain uses TRBV5-6 with TRBJ1-2; D not resolved. There are 16 residues in the CDR3. Germline V gives CDR1 SGHDT, CDR2 YYEEEE. V was cut by 1 base and J by 8 bases, with 21 bases left in between.

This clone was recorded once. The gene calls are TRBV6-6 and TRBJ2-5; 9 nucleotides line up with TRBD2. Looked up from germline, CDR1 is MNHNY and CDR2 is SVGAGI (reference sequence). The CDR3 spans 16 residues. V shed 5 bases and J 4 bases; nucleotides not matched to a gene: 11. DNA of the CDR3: TGTGCCAGCAGTCGGGCGCGGGGGGGCATTGTAGAGACCCAGTACTTC. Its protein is CASSRARGGIVETQYF.

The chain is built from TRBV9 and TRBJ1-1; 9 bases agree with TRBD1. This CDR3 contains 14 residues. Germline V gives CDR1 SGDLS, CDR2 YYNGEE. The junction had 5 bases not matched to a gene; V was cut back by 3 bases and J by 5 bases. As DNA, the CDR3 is TGTGCCAGCAGCGACCACAGGGGGCAAACTGAAGCTTTCTTT. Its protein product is CASSDHRGQTEAFF.

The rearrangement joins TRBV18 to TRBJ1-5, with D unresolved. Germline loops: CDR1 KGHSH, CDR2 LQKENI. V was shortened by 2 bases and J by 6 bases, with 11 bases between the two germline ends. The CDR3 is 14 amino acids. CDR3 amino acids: CASSPMRDGQPQHF. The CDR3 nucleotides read TGTGCCAGCTCACCAATGAGGGATGGTCAGCCCCAGCATTTT.

CDR3 region: CASSQEGWRDEKLFF. The CDR3 nucleotides are TGTGCCAGCAGCCAAGAGGGTTGGCGAGATGAAAAACTGTTTTTT. The chain employs TRBV7-8 and TRBJ1-4; D is unclear. This CDR3 is 15 amino acids long. Germline-derived CDR1 and CDR2 are SGHVS and FQNEAQ. V was trimmed by 5 bases and J by 6 bases, leaving 16 bases between them.

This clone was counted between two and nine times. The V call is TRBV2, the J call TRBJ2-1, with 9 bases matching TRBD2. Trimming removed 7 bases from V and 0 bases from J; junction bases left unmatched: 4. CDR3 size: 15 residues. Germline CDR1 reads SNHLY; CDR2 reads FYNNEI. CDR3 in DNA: TGTGCCAGCACCAGCGGGGGGCTCTCCTACAATGAGCAGTTCTTC. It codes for CASTSGGLSYNEQFF.

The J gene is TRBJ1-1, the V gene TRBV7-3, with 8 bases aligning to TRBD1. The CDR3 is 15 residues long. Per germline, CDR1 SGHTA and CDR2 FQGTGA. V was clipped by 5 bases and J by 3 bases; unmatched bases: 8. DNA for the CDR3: TGTGCCAGCAGCCAATCAGGGGGCGCTTACACTGAAGCTTTCTTT. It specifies CASSQSGGAYTEAFF.

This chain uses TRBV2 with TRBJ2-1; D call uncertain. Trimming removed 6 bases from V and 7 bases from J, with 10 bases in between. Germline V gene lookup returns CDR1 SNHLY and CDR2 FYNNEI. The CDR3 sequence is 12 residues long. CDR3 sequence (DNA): TGTGCCAGCAGCCCCGACATTAATGAGCAGTTCTTC. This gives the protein CASSPDINEQFF.

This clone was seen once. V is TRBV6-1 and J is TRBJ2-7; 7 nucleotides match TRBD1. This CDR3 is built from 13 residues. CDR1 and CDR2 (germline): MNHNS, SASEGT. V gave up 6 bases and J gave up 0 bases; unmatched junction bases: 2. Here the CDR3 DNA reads TGTGCCAGCAGCCCAGGGGGCTCCTACGAGCAGTACTTC. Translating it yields CASSPGGSYEQYF.

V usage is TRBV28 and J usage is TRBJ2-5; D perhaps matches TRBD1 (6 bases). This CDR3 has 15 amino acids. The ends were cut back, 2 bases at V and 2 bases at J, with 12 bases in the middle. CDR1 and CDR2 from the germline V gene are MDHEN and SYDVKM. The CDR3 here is CASSLGGSRQETQYF. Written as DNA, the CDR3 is TGTGCCAGCAGTTTAGGGGGCTCCCGTCAAGAGACCCAGTACTTC.

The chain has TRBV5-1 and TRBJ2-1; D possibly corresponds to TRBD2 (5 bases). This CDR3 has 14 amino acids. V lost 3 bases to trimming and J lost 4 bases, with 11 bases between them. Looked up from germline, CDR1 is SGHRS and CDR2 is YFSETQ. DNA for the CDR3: TGCGCCAGCAGCTCCTCCGGGATATACAATGAGCAGTTCTTC. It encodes CASSSSGIYNEQFF.

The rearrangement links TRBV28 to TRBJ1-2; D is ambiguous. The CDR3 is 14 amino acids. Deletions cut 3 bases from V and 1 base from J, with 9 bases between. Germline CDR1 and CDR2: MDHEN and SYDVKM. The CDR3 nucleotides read TGTGCCAGCAGTTTCGTCGGGTATAACTATGGCTACACCTTC. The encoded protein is CASSFVGYNYGYTF.

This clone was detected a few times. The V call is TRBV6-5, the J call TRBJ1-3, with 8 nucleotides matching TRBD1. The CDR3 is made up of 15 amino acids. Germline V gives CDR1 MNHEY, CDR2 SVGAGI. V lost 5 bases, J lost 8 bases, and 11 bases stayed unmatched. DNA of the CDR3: TGTGCCAGCAGTACTGGACAGGGTGGATCGGACACCATATATTTT. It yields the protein CASSTGQGGSDTIYF.

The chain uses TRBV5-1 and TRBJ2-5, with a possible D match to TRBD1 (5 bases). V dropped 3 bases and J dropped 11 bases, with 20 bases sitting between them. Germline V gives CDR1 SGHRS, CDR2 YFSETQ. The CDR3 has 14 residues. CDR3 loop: CASSSWGQGEEQYF. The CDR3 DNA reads TGCGCCAGCAGCTCTTGGGGTCAGGGCGAGGAGCAGTACTTC.

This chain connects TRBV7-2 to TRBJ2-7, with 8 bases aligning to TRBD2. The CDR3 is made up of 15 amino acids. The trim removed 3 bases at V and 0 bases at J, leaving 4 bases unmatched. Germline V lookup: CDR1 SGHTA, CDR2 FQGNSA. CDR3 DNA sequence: TGTGCCAGCAGCTTCCGGCGGGGGGACTCCTACGAGCAGTACTTC. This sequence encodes CASSFRRGDSYEQYF.

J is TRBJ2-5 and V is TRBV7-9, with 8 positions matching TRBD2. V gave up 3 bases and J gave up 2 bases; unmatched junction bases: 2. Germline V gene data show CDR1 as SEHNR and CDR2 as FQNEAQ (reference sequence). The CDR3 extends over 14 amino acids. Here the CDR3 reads CASSFTSGQETQYF. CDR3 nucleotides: TGTGCCAGCAGCTTTACTAGCGGACAAGAGACCCAGTACTTC.

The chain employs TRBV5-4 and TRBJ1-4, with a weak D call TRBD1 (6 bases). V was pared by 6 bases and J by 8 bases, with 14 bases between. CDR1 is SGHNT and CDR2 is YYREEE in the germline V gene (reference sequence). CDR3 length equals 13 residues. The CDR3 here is CASKGGVGEKLFF. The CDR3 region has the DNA TGTGCCAGCAAAGGGGGGGTCGGGGAAAAACTGTTTTTT.

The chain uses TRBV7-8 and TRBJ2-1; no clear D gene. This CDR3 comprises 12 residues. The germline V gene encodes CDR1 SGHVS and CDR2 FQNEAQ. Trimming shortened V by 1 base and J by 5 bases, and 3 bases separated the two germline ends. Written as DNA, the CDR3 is TGTGCCAGCAGCTTAGGAGACAATGAGCAGTTCTTC. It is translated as CASSLGDNEQFF.

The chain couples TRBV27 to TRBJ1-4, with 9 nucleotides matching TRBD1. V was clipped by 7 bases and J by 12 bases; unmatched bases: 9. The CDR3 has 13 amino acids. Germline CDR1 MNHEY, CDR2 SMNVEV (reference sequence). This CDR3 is CASKRTGVYELFF. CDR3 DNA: TGTGCCAGCAAAAGGACAGGGGTCTACGAACTGTTTTTT.

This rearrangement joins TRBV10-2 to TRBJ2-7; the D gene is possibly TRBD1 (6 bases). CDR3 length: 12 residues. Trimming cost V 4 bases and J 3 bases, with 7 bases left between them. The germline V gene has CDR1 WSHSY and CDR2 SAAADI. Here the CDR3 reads CASSAQGYEQYF. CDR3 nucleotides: TGCGCCAGCAGTGCACAGGGCTACGAGCAGTACTTC.

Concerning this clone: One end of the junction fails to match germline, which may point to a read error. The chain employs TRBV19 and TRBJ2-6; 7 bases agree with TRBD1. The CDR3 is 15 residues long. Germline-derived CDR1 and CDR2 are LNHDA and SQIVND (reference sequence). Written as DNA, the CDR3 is TGTGCCAGTAGTAGGGACAGCTCTGGGGCCAACGGCCTGACTTTC. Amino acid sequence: CASSRDSSGANGLTF.

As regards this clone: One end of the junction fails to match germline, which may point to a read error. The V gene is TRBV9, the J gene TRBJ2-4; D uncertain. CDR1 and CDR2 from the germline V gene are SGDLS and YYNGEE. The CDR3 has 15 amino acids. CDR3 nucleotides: TGTGCCAGCAGCGTAGCGGATAGTGCCAAAAACAGTCAGTACTTC. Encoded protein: CASSVADSAKNSQYF.